The entry below gives a single T cell receptor beta chain sequence along with its context. Its antigen is not known. The record originates from a study of T cell responses to AZD1222 COVID-19 vaccine. Germline-derived CDR1 and CDR2 are LNHDA and SQIVND (reference sequence). The CDR3 runs 15 residues. The trim removed 8 bases at V and 7 bases at J, leaving 13 bases unmatched. Study observations and caveats: In a largely white British group with more females than males, clonal diversity was possibly underestimated.

TCRdb's table, derived via immunoSEQ multiplex PCR, lists solely in-frame clones and lacks some. The sample has 95,000 to 100,000 clones, 88% seen once. This TCR came from an adult who received the AZD1222 COVID-19 vaccine. The sample was peripheral blood, taken 28 days after the second AZD1222 dose. The V call is TRBV19, the J call TRBJ1-4, with 7 positions matching TRBD1. CDR3 protein: CASSNRGSAGEKLFF. The CDR3, as DNA: TGTGCCAGTTCCAACAGGGGTTCGGCCGGTGAAAAACTGTTTTTT.